The 30 T cell receptor beta chains listed next were all sequenced from one sample in a study of CXCR3-negative and CXCR3-positive naive CD8 T cells. General study findings and limits: In CXCR3-positive naive cells, the TRB CDR3s were more hydrophobic than in CXCR3-negative naive cells.

It was by 5' RACE with UMI labels that the TRB cDNA libraries were prepared. TCRdb reanalyzed the 5' RACE reads and collapses them to one entry per CDR3 protein, without DNA. In total, the table holds about 85,000 distinct CDR3 sequences. These receptors lack a known antigen. Sequences were obtained from naive CXCR3+ CD8+ T cells from blood. Documented subset: CD45RO-CCR7+CD27+CD95- naive CD8+ T cells expressing CXCR3 (TNR3+). The receptors shown here come from a human donor in good health. Some clones in this sample may be carry-over from other donors' samples.

CDR3 sequence: CASTPYAGGDYGYTF. V is TRBV6-6 and J is TRBJ1-2; TCRdb calls TRBD1, which cannot be checked without DNA. This CDR3 spans 15 amino acids. Germline assignment: CDR1 MNHNY and CDR2 SVGAGI (reference sequence).

The V call is TRBV5-1, the J call TRBJ2-1; the D call from TCRdb, TRBD1, cannot be confirmed without DNA. There are 13 residues in the CDR3. Germline assignment: CDR1 SGHRS and CDR2 YFSETQ. The CDR3 spells CASSWTDYNEQFF.

The chain carries TRBV7-9 and TRBJ2-1; checking the TCRdb D call of TRBD1 is not possible without DNA. Germline V gene sequence: CDR1 SEHNR, CDR2 FQNEAQ (reference sequence). The CDR3 has 18 amino acids. CDR3 sequence reads: CASSPRSGNPRFVYEQFF. Drawing the rest from reference TRBV7-9 and TRBJ2-1, the complete variable domain is DTGVSQNPRHKITKRGQNVTFRCDPISEHNRLYWYRQTLGQGPEFLTYFQNEAQLEKSRLLSDRFSAERPKGSFSTLEIQRTEQGDSAMYLCASSPRSGNPRFVYEQFFGPGTRLTVL.

The chain has TRBV15 and TRBJ1-1. The CDR3 extends over 15 amino acids. CDR1 and CDR2 (germline): LNHNV, YYDKDF (reference sequence). Here the CDR3 reads CATSPGLGGGTEAFF.

V gene TRBV20-1 combines with J gene TRBJ2-1; as DNA is missing, the TRBD1 call by TCRdb cannot be tested. Germline V gene data show CDR1 as DFQATT and CDR2 as SNEGSKA (reference sequence). This CDR3 contains 15 residues. CDR3 protein: CSASNPGSSYNEQFF.

CDR3: CASSYSSTQETQYF. The chain recombines TRBV6-6 with TRBJ2-5. The CDR3 spans 14 residues. Germline V gene sequence: CDR1 MNHNY, CDR2 SVGAGI (reference sequence).

The chain employs TRBV12-3 or TRBV12-4 and TRBJ2-1; TCRdb names TRBD1, which stays unverified in the absence of DNA. The CDR3 is made up of 15 amino acids. The CDR3 is CASSPMGRGDDEQFF.

The V call is TRBV7-6, the J call TRBJ2-3; TCRdb reports TRBD1, a call that lacks DNA to check it against. Germline V CDR1 and CDR2: SGHVS, FNYEAQ. The CDR3 sequence is 16 residues long. CDR3 residues: CASSPNSGGATDTQYF.

V usage is TRBV5-5 and J usage is TRBJ2-2; the TCRdb call, TRBD2, lacks DNA for checking. Per the germline V gene, CDR1 is SGHKS and CDR2 is YYEKEE (reference sequence). The CDR3 is made up of 15 amino acids. The CDR3 reads CASSLGTSVAGELFF.

The CDR3 protein is CASSFTTGTSAFNEQFF. The chain joins TRBV28 to TRBJ2-1; TCRdb selects TRBD2, and the lack of DNA leaves this call unchecked. Germline V gene data show CDR1 as MDHEN and CDR2 as SYDVKM. This CDR3 has 17 residues.

CDR3 residues: CASSLTSGSRNEQFF. This chain connects TRBV5-1 to TRBJ2-1; TCRdb's D gene call, TRBD2, goes unchecked for lack of DNA. The CDR3 covers 15 residues. Germline CDR1 reads SGHRS; CDR2 reads YFSETQ.

V and J are TRBV5-1 and TRBJ2-7. Germline V gene sequence: CDR1 SGHRS, CDR2 YFSETQ. The CDR3 runs to 13 residues. The chain's CDR3 is CASSLDDFYEQYF.

V is TRBV28 and J is TRBJ1-2. The CDR3 runs to 20 residues. Germline lookup yields CDR1 MDHEN and CDR2 SYDVKM. The CDR3 sequence: CASSGQSRLIQLGANYGYTF.

This chain links TRBV27 with TRBJ2-7; TCRdb lists TRBD1, though no DNA is available to test this call. This CDR3 has 13 amino acids. Per the germline V gene, CDR1 is MNHEY and CDR2 is SMNVEV (reference sequence). CDR3 region: CASSFGQHYEQYF.

The chain has TRBV6-5 and TRBJ1-4. Germline CDR1 and CDR2: MNHEY and SVGAGI. CDR3 length: 15 residues. The CDR3 loop is CASSPSGGVYEKLFF.

The V call is TRBV4-3, the J call TRBJ2-5; the D call of TRBD2 rests on TCRdb alone, since no DNA is present to check it. Germline-derived CDR1 and CDR2 are LGHNA and YSLEER. The CDR3 is 17 amino acids. The CDR3 reads CASSQETGLGLWETQYF.

The chain recombines TRBV6-4 with TRBJ2-1; the TRBD2 assignment by TCRdb is unverifiable without DNA. The germline CDR1 and CDR2 sequences are MRHNA and SNTAGT. The CDR3 sequence is 14 residues long. The CDR3 spells CPSSVGTSNNEQFF.

The chain joins TRBV9 to TRBJ2-1; TCRdb names TRBD1, which stays unverified in the absence of DNA. The CDR3 consists of 16 residues. CDR1 and CDR2 from the germline V gene are SGDLS and YYNGEE. CDR3: CASSKGGAESPNEQFF.

This chain joins TRBV7-9 and TRBJ2-7; no DNA is available, so the TRBD2 call from TCRdb remains unchecked. The CDR3 spans 17 residues. CDR1 and CDR2 (germline): SEHNR, FQNEAQ (reference sequence). This CDR3 is CASSPRVGRTETYEQYF.

This chain connects TRBV20-1 to TRBJ2-7; the D call from TCRdb, TRBD2, cannot be confirmed without DNA. The CDR3 length is 14 residues. The germline CDR1 and CDR2 sequences are DFQATT and SNEGSKA (reference sequence). CDR3 protein: CSASNPGLDYEQYF.

The CDR3 here is CASSAQDEQYF. This chain uses TRBV7-2 with TRBJ2-7. Germline CDR1 reads SGHTA; CDR2 reads FQGNSA. The CDR3 has 11 amino acids.

The chain employs TRBV12-3 or TRBV12-4 and TRBJ2-7; there is no DNA to check the TCRdb D call of TRBD1. There are 14 residues in the CDR3. The CDR3 sequence: CASSRGQAAYEQYF.

This chain connects TRBV5-1 to TRBJ1-2. In germline, CDR1 is SGHRS, CDR2 YFSETQ. The CDR3 is made up of 13 amino acids. The chain's CDR3 is CASSLEHSYGYTF. The entire variable domain, with the rest obtained from reference TRBV5-1 and TRBJ1-2, is as follows: KAGVTQTPRYLIKTRGQQVTLSCSPISGHRSVSWYQQTPGQGLQFLFEYFSETQRNKGNFPGRFSGRQFSNSRSEMNVSTLELGDSALYLCASSLEHSYGYTFGSGTRLTVV.

The V call is TRBV5-1, the J call TRBJ2-7; there is no DNA to check the TCRdb D call of TRBD2. CDR1 and CDR2 from the germline V gene are SGHRS and YFSETQ. This CDR3 has 18 residues. CDR3 residues: CASSLWSSGGLGSYEQYF.

The chain has TRBV6-5 and TRBJ2-7. CDR3 length equals 14 residues. From germline, CDR1 is MNHEY and CDR2 SVGAGI. CDR3 loop: CASSLPYRTYEQYF.

The CDR3 loop reads CASSLDRAYEQYF. J is TRBJ2-7 and V is TRBV5-5. Germline lookup yields CDR1 SGHKS and CDR2 YYEKEE (reference sequence). The CDR3 is 13 residues long.

This chain connects TRBV7-2 to TRBJ2-1; lacking DNA, the TRBD2 call made by TCRdb goes unchecked. CDR1 is SGHTA and CDR2 is FQGNSA in the germline V gene. The CDR3 runs to 16 residues. CDR3: CASSLGLAGAGDEQFF.

The chain has TRBV5-1 and TRBJ2-3; TCRdb's D call, TRBD1, is unchecked because there is no DNA. Looked up from germline, CDR1 is SGHRS and CDR2 is YFSETQ. CDR3 size: 14 residues. The CDR3: CASGTGDGTDTQYF.

The V call is TRBV12-3 or TRBV12-4, the J call TRBJ2-5; TCRdb outputs TRBD1, but without DNA this stays unchecked. This CDR3 is 19 amino acids long. CDR3 sequence reads: CASSLKRGRVIGIQETQYF.

The CDR3 sequence: CATSRKTETGELFF. The chain couples TRBV15 to TRBJ2-2. The CDR3 covers 14 residues. The V gene's germline CDR1 is LNHNV and CDR2 YYDKDF (reference sequence).